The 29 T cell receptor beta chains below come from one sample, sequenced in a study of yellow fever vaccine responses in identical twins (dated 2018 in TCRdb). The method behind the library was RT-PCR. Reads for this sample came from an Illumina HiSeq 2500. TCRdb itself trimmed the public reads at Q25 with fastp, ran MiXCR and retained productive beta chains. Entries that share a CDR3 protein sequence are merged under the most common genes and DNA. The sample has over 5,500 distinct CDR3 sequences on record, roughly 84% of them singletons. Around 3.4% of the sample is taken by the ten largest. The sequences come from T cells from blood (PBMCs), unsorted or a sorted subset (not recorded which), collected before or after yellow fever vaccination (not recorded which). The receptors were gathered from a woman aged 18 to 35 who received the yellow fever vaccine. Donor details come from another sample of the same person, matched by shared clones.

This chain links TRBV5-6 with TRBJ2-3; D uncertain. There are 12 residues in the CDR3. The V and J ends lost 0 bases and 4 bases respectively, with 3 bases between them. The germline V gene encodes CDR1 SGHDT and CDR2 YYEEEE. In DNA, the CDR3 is TGTGCCAGCAGCTTGGTGCCAGATACGCAGTATTTT. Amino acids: CASSLVPDTQYF. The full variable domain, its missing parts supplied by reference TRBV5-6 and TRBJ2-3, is DAGVTQSPTHLIKTRGQQVTLRCSPKSGHDTVSWYQQALGQGPQFIFQYYEEEERQRGNFPDRFSGHQFPNYSSELNVNALLLGDSALYLCASSLVPDTQYFGPGTRLTVL.

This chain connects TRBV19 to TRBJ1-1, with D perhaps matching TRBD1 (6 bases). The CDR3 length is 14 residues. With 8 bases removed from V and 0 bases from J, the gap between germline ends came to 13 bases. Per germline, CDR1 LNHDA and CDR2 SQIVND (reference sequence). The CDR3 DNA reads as TGTGCCAGTTGGGACACCGACATGAACACTGAAGCTTTCTTT. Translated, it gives CASWDTDMNTEAFF. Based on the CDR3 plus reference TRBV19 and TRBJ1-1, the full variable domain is DGGITQSPKYLFRKEGQNVTLSCEQNLNHDAMYWYRQDPGQGLRLIYYSQIVNDFQKGDIAEGYSVSREKKESFPLTVTSAQKNPTAFYLCASWDTDMNTEAFFGQGTRLTVV.

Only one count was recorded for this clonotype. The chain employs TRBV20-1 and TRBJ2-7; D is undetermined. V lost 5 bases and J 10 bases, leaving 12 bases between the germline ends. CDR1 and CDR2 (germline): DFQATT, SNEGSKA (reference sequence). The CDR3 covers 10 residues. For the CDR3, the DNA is TGCAGTGCTGGTCTGGGTATACAGTACTTC. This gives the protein CSAGLGIQYF.

This CDR3 reads CASSPVGSVHEQYF. The CDR3 bases are TGTGCCAGCAGCCCAGTGGGTAGCGTCCACGAGCAGTACTTC. This chain joins TRBV7-2 and TRBJ2-7; possibly TRBD2 for D (5 bases). Trimming removed 5 bases from V and 5 bases from J, with 16 bases in between. CDR1 and CDR2 (germline): SGHTA, FQGNSA. CDR3 length equals 14 residues.

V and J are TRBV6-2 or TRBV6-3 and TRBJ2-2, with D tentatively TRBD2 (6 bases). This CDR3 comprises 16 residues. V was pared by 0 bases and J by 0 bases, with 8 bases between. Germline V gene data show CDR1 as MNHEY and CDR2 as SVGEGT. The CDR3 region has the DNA TGTGCCAGCAGTTACTCGGGAGGAGCGAACACCGGGGAGCTGTTTTTT. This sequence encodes CASSYSGGANTGELFF.

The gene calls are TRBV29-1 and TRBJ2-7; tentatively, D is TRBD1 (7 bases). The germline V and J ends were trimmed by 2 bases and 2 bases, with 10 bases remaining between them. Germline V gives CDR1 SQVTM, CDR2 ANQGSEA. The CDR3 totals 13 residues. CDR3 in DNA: TGCAGCGTTGAACAGGGGGAGGCCTACGAGCAGTACTTC. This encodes CSVEQGEAYEQYF.

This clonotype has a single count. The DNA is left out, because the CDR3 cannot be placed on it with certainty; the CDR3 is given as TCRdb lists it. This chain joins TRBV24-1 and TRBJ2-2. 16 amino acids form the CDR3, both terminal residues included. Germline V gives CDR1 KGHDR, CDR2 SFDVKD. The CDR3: CATSFAATNTGELFFF.

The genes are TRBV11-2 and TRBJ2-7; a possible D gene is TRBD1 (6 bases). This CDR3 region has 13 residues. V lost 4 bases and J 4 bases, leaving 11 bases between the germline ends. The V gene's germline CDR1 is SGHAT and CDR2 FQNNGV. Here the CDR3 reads CASSSDRLYEQYF. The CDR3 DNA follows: TGTGCCAGCAGCTCAGACAGGCTGTACGAGCAGTACTTC.

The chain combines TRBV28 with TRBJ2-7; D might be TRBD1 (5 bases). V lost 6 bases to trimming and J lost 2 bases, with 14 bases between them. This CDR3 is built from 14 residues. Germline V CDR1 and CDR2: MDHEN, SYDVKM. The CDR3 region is CASSPDSSAYEQYF. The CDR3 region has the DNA TGTGCCAGCAGCCCCGACAGTTCGGCCTACGAGCAGTACTTC.

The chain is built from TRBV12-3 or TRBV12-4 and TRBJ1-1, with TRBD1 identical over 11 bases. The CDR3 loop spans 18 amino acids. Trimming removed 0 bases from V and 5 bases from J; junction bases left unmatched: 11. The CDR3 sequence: CASSLALEDRGQGTEAFF. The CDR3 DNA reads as TGTGCCAGCAGTTTAGCGCTAGAGGACAGGGGGCAGGGGACTGAAGCTTTCTTT.

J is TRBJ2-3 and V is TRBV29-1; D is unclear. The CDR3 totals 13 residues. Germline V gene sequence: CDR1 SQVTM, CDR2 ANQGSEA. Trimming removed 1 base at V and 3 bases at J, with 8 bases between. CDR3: CSVEVPATDTQYF. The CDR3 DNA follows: TGCAGCGTTGAAGTGCCAGCGACAGATACGCAGTATTTT.

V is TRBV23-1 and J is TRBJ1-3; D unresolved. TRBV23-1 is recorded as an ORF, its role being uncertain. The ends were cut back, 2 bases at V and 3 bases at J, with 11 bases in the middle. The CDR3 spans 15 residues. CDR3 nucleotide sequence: TGCGCCAGCAGTCAAGTCCAGCCTAGTGGAAACACCATATATTTT. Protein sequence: CASSQVQPSGNTIYF.

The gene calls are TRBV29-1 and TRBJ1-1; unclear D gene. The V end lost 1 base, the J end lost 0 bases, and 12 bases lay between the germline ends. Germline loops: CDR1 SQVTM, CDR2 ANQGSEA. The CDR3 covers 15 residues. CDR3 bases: TGCAGCGTTGAAGGCGTAGCATTAATGAACACTGAAGCTTTCTTT. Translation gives CSVEGVALMNTEAFF.

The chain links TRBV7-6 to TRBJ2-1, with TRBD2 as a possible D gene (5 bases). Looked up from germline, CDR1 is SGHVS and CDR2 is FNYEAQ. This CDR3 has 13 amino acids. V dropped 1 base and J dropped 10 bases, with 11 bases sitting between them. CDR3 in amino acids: CASSLEERLEQFF. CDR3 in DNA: TGTGCCAGCAGCTTAGAAGAGCGGCTAGAGCAGTTCTTC.

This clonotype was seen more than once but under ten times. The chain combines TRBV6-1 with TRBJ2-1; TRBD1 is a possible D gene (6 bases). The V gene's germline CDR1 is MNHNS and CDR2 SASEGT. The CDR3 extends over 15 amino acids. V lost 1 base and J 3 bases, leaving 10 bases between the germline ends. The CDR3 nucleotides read TGTGCCAGCAGTGAAGATCAGGGACACTACAATGAGCAGTTCTTC. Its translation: CASSEDQGHYNEQFF.

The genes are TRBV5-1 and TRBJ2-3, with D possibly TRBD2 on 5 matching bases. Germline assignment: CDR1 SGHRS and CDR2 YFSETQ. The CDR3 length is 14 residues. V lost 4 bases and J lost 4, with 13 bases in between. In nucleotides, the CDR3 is TGCGCCAGCAGCGGGCTAGCAGTTGCAGATACGCAGTATTTT. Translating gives CASSGLAVADTQYF.

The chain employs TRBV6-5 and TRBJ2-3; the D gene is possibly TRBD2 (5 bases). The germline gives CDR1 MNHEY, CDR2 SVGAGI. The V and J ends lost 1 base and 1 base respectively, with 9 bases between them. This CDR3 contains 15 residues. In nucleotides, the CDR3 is TGTGCCAGCAGTTACTACGGGATGGGCACAGATACGCAGTATTTT. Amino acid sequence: CASSYYGMGTDTQYF.

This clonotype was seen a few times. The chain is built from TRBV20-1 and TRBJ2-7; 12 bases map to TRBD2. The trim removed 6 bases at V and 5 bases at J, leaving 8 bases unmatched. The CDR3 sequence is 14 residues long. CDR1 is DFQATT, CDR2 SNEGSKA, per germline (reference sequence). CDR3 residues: CSATSRTSGDEQYF. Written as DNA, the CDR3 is TGCAGTGCCACCTCCAGGACTAGCGGGGACGAGCAGTACTTC.

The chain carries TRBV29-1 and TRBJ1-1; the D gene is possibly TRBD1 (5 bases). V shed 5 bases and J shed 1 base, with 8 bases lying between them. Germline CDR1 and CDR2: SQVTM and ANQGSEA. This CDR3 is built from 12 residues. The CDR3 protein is CSVQTENTEAFF. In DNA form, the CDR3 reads TGCAGCGTTCAGACAGAGAACACTGAAGCTTTCTTT.

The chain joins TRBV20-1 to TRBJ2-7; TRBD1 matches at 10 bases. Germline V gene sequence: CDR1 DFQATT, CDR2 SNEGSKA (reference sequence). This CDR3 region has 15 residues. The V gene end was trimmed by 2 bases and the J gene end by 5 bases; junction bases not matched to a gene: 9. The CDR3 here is CSARSRDRGFNEQYF. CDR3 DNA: TGCAGTGCTAGATCACGGGACAGGGGATTCAACGAGCAGTACTTC.

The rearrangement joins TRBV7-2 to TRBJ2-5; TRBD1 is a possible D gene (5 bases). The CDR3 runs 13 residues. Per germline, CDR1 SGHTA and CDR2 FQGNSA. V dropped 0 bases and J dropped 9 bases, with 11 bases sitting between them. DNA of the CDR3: TGTGCCAGCAGCTTAGCGGGTATAGGGGCCCAGTACTTC. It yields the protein CASSLAGIGAQYF.

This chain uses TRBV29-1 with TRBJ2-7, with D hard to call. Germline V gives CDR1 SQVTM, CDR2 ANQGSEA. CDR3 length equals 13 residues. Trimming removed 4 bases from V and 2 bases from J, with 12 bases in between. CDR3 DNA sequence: TGCAGCGTTGTCGGCGGAACCGCCTACGAGCAGTACTTC. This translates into CSVVGGTAYEQYF.

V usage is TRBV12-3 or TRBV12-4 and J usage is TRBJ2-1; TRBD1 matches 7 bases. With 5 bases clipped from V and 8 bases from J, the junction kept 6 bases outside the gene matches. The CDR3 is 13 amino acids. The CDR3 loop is CASSLRQGDEQFF. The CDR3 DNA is TGTGCCAGCAGTCTCAGACAGGGCGATGAGCAGTTCTTC.

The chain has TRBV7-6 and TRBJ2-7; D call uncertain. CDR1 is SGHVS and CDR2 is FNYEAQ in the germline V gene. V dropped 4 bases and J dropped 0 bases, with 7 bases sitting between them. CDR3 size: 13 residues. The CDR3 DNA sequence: TGTGCCAGCAGCTACGGACCCTCCTACGAGCAGTACTTC. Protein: CASSYGPSYEQYF.

In DNA form, the CDR3 reads TGTGCCAGCAGCGACGAGCTAGAGAATGAGCAGTTCTTC. It specifies CASSDELENEQFF. V is TRBV5-6 and J is TRBJ2-1; D gene unclear. Germline-derived CDR1 and CDR2 are SGHDT and YYEEEE. V shed 4 bases and J shed 7 bases, with 12 bases lying between them. This CDR3 region has 13 residues. Full variable domain (outside the CDR3, taken from reference TRBV5-6 and TRBJ2-1): DAGVTQSPTHLIKTRGQQVTLRCSPKSGHDTVSWYQQALGQGPQFIFQYYEEEERQRGNFPDRFSGHQFPNYSSELNVNALLLGDSALYLCASSDELENEQFFGPGTRLTVL.

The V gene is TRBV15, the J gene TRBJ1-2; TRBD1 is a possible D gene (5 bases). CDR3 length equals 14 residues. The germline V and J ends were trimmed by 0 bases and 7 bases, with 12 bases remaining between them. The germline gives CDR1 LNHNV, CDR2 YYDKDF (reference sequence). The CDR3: CATSRDRDWRGYTF. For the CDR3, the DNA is TGTGCCACCAGCAGAGACAGGGATTGGCGTGGCTACACCTTC.

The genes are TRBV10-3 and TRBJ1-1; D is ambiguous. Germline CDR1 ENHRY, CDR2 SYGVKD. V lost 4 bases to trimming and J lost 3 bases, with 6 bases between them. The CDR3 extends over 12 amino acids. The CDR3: CAISGGDTEAFF. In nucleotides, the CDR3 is TGTGCCATCAGTGGGGGTGACACTGAAGCTTTCTTT.

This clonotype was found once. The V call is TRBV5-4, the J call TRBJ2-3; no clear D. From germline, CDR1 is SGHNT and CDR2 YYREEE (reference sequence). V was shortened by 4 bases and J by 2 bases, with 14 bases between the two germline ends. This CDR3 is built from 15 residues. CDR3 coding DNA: TGTGCCAGCAGCCCCAGCCCTTCGGACACAGATACGCAGTATTTT. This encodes CASSPSPSDTDTQYF.

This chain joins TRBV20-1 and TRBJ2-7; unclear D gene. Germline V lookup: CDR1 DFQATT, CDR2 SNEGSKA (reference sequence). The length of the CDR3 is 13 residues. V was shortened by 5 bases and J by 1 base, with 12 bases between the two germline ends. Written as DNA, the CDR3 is TGCAGTGCTCTACTGGCGCGGTCCTACGAGCAGTACTTC. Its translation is CSALLARSYEQYF.